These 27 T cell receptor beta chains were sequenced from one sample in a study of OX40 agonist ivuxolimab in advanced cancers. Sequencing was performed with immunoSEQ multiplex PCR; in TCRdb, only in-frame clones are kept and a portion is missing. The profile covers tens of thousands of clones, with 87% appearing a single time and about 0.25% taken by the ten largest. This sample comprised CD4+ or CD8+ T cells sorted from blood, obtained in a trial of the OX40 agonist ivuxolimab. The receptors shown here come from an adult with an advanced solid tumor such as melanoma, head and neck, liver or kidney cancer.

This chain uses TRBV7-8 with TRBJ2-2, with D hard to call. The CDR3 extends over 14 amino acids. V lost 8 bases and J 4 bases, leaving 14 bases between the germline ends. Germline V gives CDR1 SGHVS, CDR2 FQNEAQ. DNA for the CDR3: TGTGCCAGCTTCCGGGTCGAAGGCACCGGGGAGCTGTTTTTT. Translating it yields CASFRVEGTGELFF.

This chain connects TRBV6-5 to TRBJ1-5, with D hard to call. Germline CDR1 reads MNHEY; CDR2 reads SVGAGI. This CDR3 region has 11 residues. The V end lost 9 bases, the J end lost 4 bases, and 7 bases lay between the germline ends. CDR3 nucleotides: TGTGCCAGGGGAGTAAATCAGCCCCAGCATTTT. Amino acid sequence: CARGVNQPQHF.

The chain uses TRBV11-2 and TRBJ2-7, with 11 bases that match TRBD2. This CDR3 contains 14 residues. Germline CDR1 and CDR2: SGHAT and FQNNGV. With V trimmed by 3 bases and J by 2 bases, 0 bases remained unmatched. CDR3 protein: CASSLGLAAYEQYF. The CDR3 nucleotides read TGTGCCAGCAGCTTGGGACTAGCGGCCTACGAGCAGTACTTC.

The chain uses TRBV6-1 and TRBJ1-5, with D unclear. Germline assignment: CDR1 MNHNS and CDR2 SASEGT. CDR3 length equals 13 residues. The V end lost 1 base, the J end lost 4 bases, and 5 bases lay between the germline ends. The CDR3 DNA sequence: TGTGCCAGCAGTGAAGTGGAGAATCAGCCCCAGCATTTT. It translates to CASSEVENQPQHF.

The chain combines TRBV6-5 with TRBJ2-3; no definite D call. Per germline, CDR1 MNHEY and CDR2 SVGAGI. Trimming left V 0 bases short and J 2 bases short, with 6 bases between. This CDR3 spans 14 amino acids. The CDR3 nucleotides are TGTGCCAGCAGTTACTCACAGCACACAGATACGCAGTATTTT. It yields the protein CASSYSQHTDTQYF.

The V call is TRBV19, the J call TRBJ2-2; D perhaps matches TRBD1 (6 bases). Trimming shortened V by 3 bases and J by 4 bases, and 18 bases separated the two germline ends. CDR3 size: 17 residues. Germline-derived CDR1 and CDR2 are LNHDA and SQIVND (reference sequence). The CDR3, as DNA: TGTGCCAGTAGTATCCTTGGGGGCGGACACCTCACCGGGGAGCTGTTTTTT. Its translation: CASSILGGGHLTGELFF.

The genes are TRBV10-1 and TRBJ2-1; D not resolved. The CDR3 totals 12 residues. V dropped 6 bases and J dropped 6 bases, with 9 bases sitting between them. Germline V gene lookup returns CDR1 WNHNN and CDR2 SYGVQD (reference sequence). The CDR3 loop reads CASSYYGNEQFF. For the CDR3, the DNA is TGCGCCAGCAGCTACTATGGCAATGAGCAGTTCTTC.

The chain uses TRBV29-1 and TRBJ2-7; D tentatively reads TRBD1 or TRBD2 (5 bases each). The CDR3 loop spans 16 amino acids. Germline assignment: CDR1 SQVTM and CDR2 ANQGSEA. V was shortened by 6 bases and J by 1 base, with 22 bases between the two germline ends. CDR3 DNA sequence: TGCAGCGTAGACCAAACCGGGACCTCCGCATCCTACGAGCAGTACTTC. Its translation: CSVDQTGTSASYEQYF.

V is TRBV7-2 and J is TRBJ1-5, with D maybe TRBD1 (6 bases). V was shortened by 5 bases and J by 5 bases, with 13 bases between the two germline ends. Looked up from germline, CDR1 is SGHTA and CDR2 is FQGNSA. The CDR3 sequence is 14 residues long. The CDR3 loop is CASSRQVGDQPQHF. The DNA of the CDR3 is TGTGCCAGCAGCCGACAGGTTGGGGATCAGCCCCAGCATTTT.

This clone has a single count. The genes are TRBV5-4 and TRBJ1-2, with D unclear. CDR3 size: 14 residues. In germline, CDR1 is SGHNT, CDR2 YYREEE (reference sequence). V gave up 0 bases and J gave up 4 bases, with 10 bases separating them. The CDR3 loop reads CASSLDRWTYGYTF. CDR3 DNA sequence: TGTGCCAGCAGCTTGGATCGTTGGACCTATGGCTACACCTTC.

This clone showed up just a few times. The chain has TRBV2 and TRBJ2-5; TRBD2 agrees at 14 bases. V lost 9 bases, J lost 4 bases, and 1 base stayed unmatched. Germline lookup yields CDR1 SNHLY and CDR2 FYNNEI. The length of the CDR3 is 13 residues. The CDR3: CASGLAGGETQYF. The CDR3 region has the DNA TGTGCCAGTGGACTAGCGGGAGGAGAGACCCAGTACTTC.

The CDR3, as DNA: TGTGCCAGCAGTGAACTAGCGGGGTCCTACAATGAGCAGTTCTTC. Amino acid sequence: CASSELAGSYNEQFF. The chain has TRBV6-4 and TRBJ2-1, with 10 positions matching TRBD2. The trim removed 3 bases at V and 1 base at J, leaving 0 bases unmatched. The germline V gene encodes CDR1 MRHNA and CDR2 SNTAGT. The CDR3 totals 15 residues.

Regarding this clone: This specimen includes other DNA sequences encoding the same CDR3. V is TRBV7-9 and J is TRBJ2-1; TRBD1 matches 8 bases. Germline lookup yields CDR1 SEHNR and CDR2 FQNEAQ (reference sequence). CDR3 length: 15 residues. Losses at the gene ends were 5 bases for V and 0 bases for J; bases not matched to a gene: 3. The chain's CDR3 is CASSPGQGSYNEQFF. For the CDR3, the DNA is TGTGCCAGCAGCCCCGGACAGGGCTCCTACAATGAGCAGTTCTTC.

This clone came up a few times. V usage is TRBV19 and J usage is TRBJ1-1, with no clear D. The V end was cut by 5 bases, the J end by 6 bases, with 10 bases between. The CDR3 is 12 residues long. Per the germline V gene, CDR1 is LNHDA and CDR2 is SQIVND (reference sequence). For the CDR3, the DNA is TGTGCCAGTAGTTCCCAAGACGCTGAAGCTTTCTTT. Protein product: CASSSQDAEAFF.

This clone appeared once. CDR3 in DNA: TGTGCCAGCAGTGGCCCCCTAGCGGTGGGATACAATGAGCAGTTCTTC. Residues: CASSGPLAVGYNEQFF. This rearrangement joins TRBV6-1 to TRBJ2-1, with 7 bases matching TRBD2. This CDR3 has 16 residues. CDR1 and CDR2 (germline): MNHNS, SASEGT. V was clipped by 4 bases and J by 4 bases; unmatched bases: 10.

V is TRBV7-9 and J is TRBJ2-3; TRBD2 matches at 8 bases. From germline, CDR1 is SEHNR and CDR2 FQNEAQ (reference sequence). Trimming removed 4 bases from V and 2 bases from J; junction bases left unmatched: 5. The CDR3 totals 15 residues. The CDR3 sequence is CASSSAGAFTDTQYF. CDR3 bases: TGTGCCAGCAGCTCAGCGGGAGCCTTCACAGATACGCAGTATTTT.

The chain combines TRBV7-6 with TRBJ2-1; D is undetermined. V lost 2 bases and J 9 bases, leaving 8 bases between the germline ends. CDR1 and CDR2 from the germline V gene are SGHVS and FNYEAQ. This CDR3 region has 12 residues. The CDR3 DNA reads TGTGCCAGCAGCTTAAGTGTTGGTGAGCAGTTCTTC. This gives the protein CASSLSVGEQFF.

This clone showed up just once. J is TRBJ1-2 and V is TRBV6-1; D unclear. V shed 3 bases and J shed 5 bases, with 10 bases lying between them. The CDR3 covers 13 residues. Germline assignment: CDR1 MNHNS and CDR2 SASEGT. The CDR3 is CASSDTGVYGYTF. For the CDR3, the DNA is TGTGCCAGCAGTGATACCGGCGTTTATGGCTACACCTTC.

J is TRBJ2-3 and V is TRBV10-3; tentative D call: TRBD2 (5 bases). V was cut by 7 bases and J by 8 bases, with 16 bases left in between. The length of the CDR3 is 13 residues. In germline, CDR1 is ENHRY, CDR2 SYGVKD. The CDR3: CAIMSPLEPTQYF. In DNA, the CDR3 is TGTGCCATCATGTCCCCACTAGAGCCTACGCAGTATTTT.

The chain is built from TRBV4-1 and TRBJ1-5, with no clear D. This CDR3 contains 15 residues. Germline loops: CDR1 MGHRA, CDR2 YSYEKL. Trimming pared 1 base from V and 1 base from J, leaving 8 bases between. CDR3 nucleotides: TGCGCCAGCAGCCAAGGGTATGTCAGCAATCAGCCCCAGCATTTT. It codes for CASSQGYVSNQPQHF.

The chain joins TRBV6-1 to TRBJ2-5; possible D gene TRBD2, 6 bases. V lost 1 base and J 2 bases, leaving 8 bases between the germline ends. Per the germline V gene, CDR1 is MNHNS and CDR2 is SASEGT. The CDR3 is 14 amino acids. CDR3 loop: CASSEVAEQETQYF. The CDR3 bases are TGTGCCAGCAGTGAAGTAGCGGAACAAGAGACCCAGTACTTC.

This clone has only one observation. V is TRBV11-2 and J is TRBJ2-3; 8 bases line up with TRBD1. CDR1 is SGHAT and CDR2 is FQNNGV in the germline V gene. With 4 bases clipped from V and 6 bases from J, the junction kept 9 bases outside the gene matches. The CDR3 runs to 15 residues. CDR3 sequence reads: CASSSTGGRWDTQYF. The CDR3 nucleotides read TGTGCCAGCAGCTCCACAGGGGGTAGGTGGGATACGCAGTATTTT.

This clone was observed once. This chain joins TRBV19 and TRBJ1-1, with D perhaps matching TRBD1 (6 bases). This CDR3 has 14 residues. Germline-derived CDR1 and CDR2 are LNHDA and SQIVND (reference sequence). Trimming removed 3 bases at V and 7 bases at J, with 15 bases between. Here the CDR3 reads CASSIRYEGGEAFF. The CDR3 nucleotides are TGTGCCAGTAGTATCCGGTACGAAGGGGGTGAAGCTTTCTTT.

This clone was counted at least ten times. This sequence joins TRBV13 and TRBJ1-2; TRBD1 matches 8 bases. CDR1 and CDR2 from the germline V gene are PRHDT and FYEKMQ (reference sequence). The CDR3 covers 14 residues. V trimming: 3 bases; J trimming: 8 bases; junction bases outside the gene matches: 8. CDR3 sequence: CASSFFVGQGGYTF. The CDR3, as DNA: TGTGCCAGCAGCTTCTTCGTAGGACAGGGCGGCTACACCTTC.

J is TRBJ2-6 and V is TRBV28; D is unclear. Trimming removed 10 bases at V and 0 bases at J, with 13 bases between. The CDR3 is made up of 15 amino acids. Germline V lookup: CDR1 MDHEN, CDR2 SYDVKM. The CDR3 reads CATSNRRSGANVLTF. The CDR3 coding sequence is TGTGCCACTTCCAACAGACGCTCTGGGGCCAACGTCCTGACTTTC.

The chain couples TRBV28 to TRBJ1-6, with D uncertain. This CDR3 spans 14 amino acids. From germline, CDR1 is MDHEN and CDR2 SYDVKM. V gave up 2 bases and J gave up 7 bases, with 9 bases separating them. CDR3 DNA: TGTGCCAGCAGTTTAGGGGATCGAAATTCACCCCTCCACTTT. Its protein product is CASSLGDRNSPLHF.

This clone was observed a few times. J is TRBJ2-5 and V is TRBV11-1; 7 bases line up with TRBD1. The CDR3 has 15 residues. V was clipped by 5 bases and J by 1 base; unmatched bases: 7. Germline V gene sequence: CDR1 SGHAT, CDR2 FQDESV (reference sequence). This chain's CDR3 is CASSPGQLLQETQYF. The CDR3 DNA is TGTGCCAGCAGCCCGGGACAGCTCCTCCAAGAGACCCAGTACTTC.